Listed here are 13 T cell receptor beta chains from one sample, sequenced in a study of shared clonotypes between healthy human individuals (dated by TCRdb to between 2020 and 2021). Library creation used the immunoSEQ multiplex PCR assay. TCRdb retrieved this table from immuneACCESS and kept in-frame rearrangements only. Not all clones are present; in checked studies, unresolved V genes account for under half, and no reason is known for the remainder. This sample gives about 510,000 clones in total; about 96% of them show up just once. The ten largest make up about 0.057% of the sample. Sequenced input: naive CD4+ T cells sorted from blood. Taken with the paper, the label for cell subset or site translates to: CD45RA+ positively selected. These receptors came from a woman aged 25 to 39 in good health.

The chain employs TRBV6-1 and TRBJ2-7, with D unresolved. The CDR3 consists of 13 residues. V was cut by 1 base and J by 3 bases, with 7 bases left in between. Per germline, CDR1 MNHNS and CDR2 SASEGT. The CDR3 DNA reads TGTGCCAGCAGTGAAGACCCCCGCTACGAGCAGTACTTC. Protein: CASSEDPRYEQYF.

V usage is TRBV4-2 and J usage is TRBJ2-2, with D perhaps matching TRBD1 or TRBD2 (7 bases each). V lost 1 base and J lost 5, with 11 bases in between. This CDR3 comprises 15 residues. CDR1 and CDR2 (germline): LGHNA, YNFKEQ. This chain's CDR3 is CASSQVQGGTGELFF. Here the CDR3 DNA reads TGTGCCAGCAGCCAAGTCCAGGGGGGGACCGGGGAGCTGTTTTTT.

The V and J genes are TRBV5-1 and TRBJ2-7; no reliable D call. CDR1 and CDR2 (germline): SGHRS, YFSETQ. The CDR3 runs to 16 residues. V was cut by 0 bases and J by 0 bases, with 13 bases left in between. CDR3 nucleotide sequence: TGCGCCAGCAGCTTGGTCTCGGACGCAGCCTCCTACGAGCAGTACTTC. Translated, it gives CASSLVSDAASYEQYF.

This chain connects TRBV4-2 to TRBJ2-5; D is perhaps TRBD2 (6 bases). CDR1 LGHNA and CDR2 YNFKEQ come from the germline V gene. Trimming shortened V by 3 bases and J by 7 bases, and 12 bases separated the two germline ends. The CDR3 contains 13 residues. The CDR3 is CASSHLGLPTQYF. DNA for the CDR3: TGTGCCAGCAGCCACCTGGGACTTCCGACCCAGTACTTC.

This chain connects TRBV28 to TRBJ2-3; TRBD2 matches 13 bases. The germline CDR1 and CDR2 sequences are MDHEN and SYDVKM. Losses at the gene ends were 1 base for V and 2 bases for J; bases not matched to a gene: 6. There are 18 residues in the CDR3. CDR3 in DNA: TGTGCCAGCAGTTTATTCGGACTAGCGGGAGCCTCCACAGATACGCAGTATTTT. This encodes CASSLFGLAGASTDTQYF. Using reference TRBV28 and TRBJ2-3 for the parts outside the CDR3, the full variable domain is DVKVTQSSRYLVKRTGEKVFLECVQDMDHENMFWYRQDPGLGLRLIYFSYDVKMKEKGDIPEGYSVSREKKERFSLILESASTNQTSMYLCASSLFGLAGASTDTQYFGPGTRLTVL.

Remarks on this clone: Other DNA sequences in this sample translate to the same CDR3. The V call is TRBV6-6, the J call TRBJ1-5, with D perhaps TRBD1 (5 bases). This CDR3 is 13 amino acids long. The V gene's germline CDR1 is MNHNY and CDR2 SVGAGI (reference sequence). The germline V and J ends were trimmed by 2 bases and 7 bases, with 9 bases remaining between them. The DNA for the CDR3 is TGTGCCAGCAGTTACCAGGGAGACCAGCCCCAGCATTTT. It is translated as CASSYQGDQPQHF.

The chain recombines TRBV9 with TRBJ2-5; 8 nucleotides match TRBD2. The better agreement between TRBJ2-7 and the DNA end casts doubt on the J call. This CDR3 is built from 14 residues. CDR1 is SGDLS, CDR2 YYNGEE, per germline. In nucleotides, the CDR3 is TGTGCCAGCAGCGTAGGAGCGGGAGTTGTCGAGCAGTACTTC. This encodes CASSVGAGVVEQYF.

J is TRBJ2-5 and V is TRBV28, with D possibly being TRBD1 (6 bases). Trimming pared 6 bases from V and 4 bases from J, leaving 12 bases between. Per germline, CDR1 MDHEN and CDR2 SYDVKM. The CDR3 runs 13 residues. CDR3 nucleotide sequence: TGTGCCAGCAGACTAACAGGGACAGAGACCCAGTACTTC. Its protein product is CASRLTGTETQYF.

The chain has TRBV7-6 and TRBJ1-4, with D tentatively TRBD1 (5 bases). The CDR3 runs 14 residues. Germline-derived CDR1 and CDR2 are SGHVS and FNYEAQ. Between the trimmed V and J ends, which lost 4 bases and 4 bases, there was a span of 10 bases. CDR3 in amino acids: CASSSQEYNEKLFF. The CDR3 bases are TGTGCCAGCAGCTCACAGGAGTATAATGAAAAACTGTTTTTT.

The V call is TRBV18, the J call TRBJ2-7; 8 bases match TRBD2. In germline, CDR1 is KGHSH, CDR2 LQKENI. This CDR3 is built from 15 residues. J lost 5 bases, V lost 6 bases, and 12 bases had no gene match. The CDR3 nucleotides are TGTGCCAGCTCCAGCCCGAGCGGGAGCGGAGACGAGCAGTACTTC. As protein: CASSSPSGSGDEQYF.

V gene TRBV28 combines with J gene TRBJ2-5, with no clear D. The V and J ends lost 2 bases and 2 bases respectively, with 12 bases between them. Germline lookup yields CDR1 MDHEN and CDR2 SYDVKM. The CDR3 covers 15 residues. DNA of the CDR3: TGTGCCAGCAGTTTACCCCCGCTGAGGCAAGAGACCCAGTACTTC. Amino acid sequence: CASSLPPLRQETQYF.

The genes are TRBV12-2 and TRBJ2-4; the tabulated D call, TRBD1, remains unverified against the DNA. TRBV12-2 is a pseudogene. The CDR3 consists of 18 residues. CDR3 DNA sequence: TGTGCAAGTCGCTTAACGGGACAGACAAGACTAGCCAAAAACATTCAGTACTTC. Its protein is CASRLTGQTRLAKNIQYF.

The chain has TRBV19 and TRBJ2-6; D may be TRBD2 (5 bases). Per germline, CDR1 LNHDA and CDR2 SQIVND (reference sequence). CDR3 length: 15 residues. Deletions cut 3 bases from V and 1 base from J, with 7 bases between. CDR3 amino acids: CASSIRGSGANVLTF. The CDR3 nucleotides are TGTGCCAGTAGTATCCGGGGTTCTGGGGCCAACGTCCTGACTTTC.